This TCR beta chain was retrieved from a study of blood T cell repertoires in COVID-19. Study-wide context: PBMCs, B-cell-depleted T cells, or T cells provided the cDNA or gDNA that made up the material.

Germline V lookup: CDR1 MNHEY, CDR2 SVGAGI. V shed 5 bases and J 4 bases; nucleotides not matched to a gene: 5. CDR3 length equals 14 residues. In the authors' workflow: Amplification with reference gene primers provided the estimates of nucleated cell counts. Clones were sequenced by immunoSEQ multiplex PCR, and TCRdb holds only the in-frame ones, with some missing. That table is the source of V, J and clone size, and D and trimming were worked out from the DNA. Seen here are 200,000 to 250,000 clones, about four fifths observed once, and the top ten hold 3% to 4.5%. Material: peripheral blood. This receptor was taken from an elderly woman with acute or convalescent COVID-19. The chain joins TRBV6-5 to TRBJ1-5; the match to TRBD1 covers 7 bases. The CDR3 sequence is CASSLRGRNQPQHF. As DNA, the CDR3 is TGTGCCAGCAGTCTTAGGGGGCGAAATCAGCCCCAGCATTTT.